This T cell receptor (beta chain) came from a study of cytomegalovirus exposure and HLA in healthy donors. A multiplex PCR was run with 60 Vbeta primers and 13 Jbeta primers. Profiled with immunoSEQ multiplex PCR; TCRdb holds only in-frame clones, not every one. The sample holds some 120,000 clones, over 75% seen once. Study-level results: Prior analysis indicated that the majority of TCR beta V segments exhibited productivity approximately 90% or approximately 30% of the time.

As concerns this clone: What it binds is unknown.

This clonotype originated in a man younger than 30 in good health and CMV-seropositive. The material sequenced was PBMCs.

The CDR3 sequence: CAWQQGVEKLFF. CDR3 DNA sequence: TGTGCCTGGCAACAGGGGGTTGAAAAACTGTTTTTT. The rearrangement joins TRBV30 to TRBJ1-4, with TRBD1 identical over 8 bases. This CDR3 has 12 residues. CDR1 GTSNPN and CDR2 SVGIG come from the germline V gene (reference sequence). Losses at the gene ends were 5 bases for V and 7 bases for J; bases not matched to a gene: 3.